The T cell receptor (beta chain) described here comes from a study of cytomegalovirus exposure and HLA in healthy donors. For the study at large: The same platform was used for the 120 validation repertoires and the roughly 600 first-cohort repertoires, a later analysis reported.

From germline, CDR1 is MNHNY and CDR2 SVGAGI (reference sequence). CDR3 length: 15 residues. In the case of this clone: Sequence at one end of the junction differs from germline and may be a read error.

Measured with immunoSEQ multiplex PCR; TCRdb has only the in-frame clones, and not every one. The sample shows under 95,000 clones, roughly 95% of them seen only once. Material for sequencing was PBMCs. This receptor was taken from a young woman in good health and CMV-seropositive. V gene TRBV6-6 combines with J gene TRBJ2-7; 7 bases map to TRBD1. The CDR3 sequence: CTSSYSRDSPYEQYF. CDR3 coding DNA: TGTACCAGCAGTTACTCCCGGGACAGTCCCTACGAGCAGTACTTC.